The present T cell receptor (beta chain) was sequenced within a study of blood T cell repertoires in COVID-19. Study background: Collection of acute and convalescent COVID-19 samples took place in the United States, Italy and Spain.

CDR1 is MNHEY, CDR2 SMNVEV, per germline (reference sequence). Unmatched junction bases numbered 15, after V lost 5 bases and J lost 12 bases. CDR3 length: 15 residues. Clinical history as reported by participants underpinned cohort assignment. Among Cohort 3 donors, those recovered had two negative PCRs, clearance, or symptom resolution. Under the authors' procedure: Amplification from reference gene primers served as the basis for estimated nucleated cell counts. Some clones are missing from TCRdb's copy, which holds only in-frame ones; the method was immunoSEQ multiplex PCR. V and J calls and clone size are copied from that table; D and trimming were computed from the DNA. The data contain more than 100,000 clones, about 83% of them seen just once; the ten biggest clones take up approximately 3.6%.

Sequences were obtained from PBMCs or T cells enriched from blood (not recorded which). The sequence derives from a woman in her twenties or thirties who had recovered from COVID-19. J is TRBJ1-1 and V is TRBV27; the match to TRBD1 covers 10 bases. The CDR3 protein is CASSAGTGVGVIPFF. For the CDR3, the DNA is TGTGCCAGCAGTGCCGGGACAGGGGTAGGAGTCATTCCTTTCTTT.